These 25 T cell receptor beta chains came from one sample sequenced in a study of immune cell composition in non-small cell lung cancer. Using immunoSEQ multiplex PCR, the repertoire was profiled, and TCRdb retains in-frame clones only, with some absent. This repertoire shows about 5,600 clones, over 75% found once; its top ten account for around 7%. The specimen sequenced was lung tumor tissue. The receptor set was obtained from a human donor with non-small cell lung cancer.

The rearrangement links TRBV5-4 to TRBJ2-6; the D gene is possibly TRBD1 (5 bases). The germline V and J ends were trimmed by 3 bases and 4 bases, with 8 bases remaining between them. Germline V lookup: CDR1 SGHNT, CDR2 YYREEE (reference sequence). The CDR3 loop spans 14 amino acids. The CDR3 loop is CASSSGSGANVLTF. The CDR3 DNA sequence: TGTGCCAGCAGCTCAGGGTCCGGGGCCAACGTCCTGACTTTC.

The chain carries TRBV11-1 and TRBJ2-3, with 12 bases that match TRBD2. Germline V gene sequence: CDR1 SGHAT, CDR2 FQDESV (reference sequence). Trimming took 3 bases from V and 2 from J; bases not matched to a gene: 3. The CDR3 is 16 residues long. This CDR3 reads CASSLGLAGHTDTQYF. DNA of the CDR3: TGTGCCAGCAGCTTGGGACTAGCGGGTCACACAGATACGCAGTATTTT.

The chain links TRBV18 to TRBJ1-1; 8 positions agree with TRBD1. CDR3 length: 14 residues. Germline trimming cut 5 bases from V and 7 bases from J; bases unmatched to any gene: 9. Germline CDR1 KGHSH, CDR2 LQKENI. CDR3 sequence (DNA): TGTGCCAGCTCAGCAGGGACAGGTGGAAATGAAGCTTTCTTT. Its translation is CASSAGTGGNEAFF.

This chain connects TRBV4-1 to TRBJ2-3; TRBD2 might be the D (5 bases). Trimming left V 0 bases short and J 1 base short, with 8 bases between. The CDR3 spans 15 residues. The germline gives CDR1 MGHRA, CDR2 YSYEKL. Here the CDR3 DNA reads TGCGCCAGCAGCCAAGATGGACTTCGCACAGATACGCAGTATTTT. Protein: CASSQDGLRTDTQYF.

The gene calls are TRBV28 and TRBJ1-2; D unresolved. The CDR3 totals 13 residues. CDR1 is MDHEN and CDR2 is SYDVKM in the germline V gene. V was cut by 2 bases and J by 7 bases, with 11 bases left in between. CDR3 sequence: CASSLRPGTGYTF. CDR3 in DNA: TGTGCCAGCAGTTTAAGGCCAGGCACTGGCTACACCTTC.

The CDR3: CASSTDRAFPEAFF. DNA of the CDR3: TGTGCCAGCAGCACGGACAGGGCCTTCCCTGAAGCTTTCTTT. V is TRBV5-6 and J is TRBJ1-1, with 8 bases fitting TRBD1. CDR1 is SGHDT, CDR2 YYEEEE, per germline. After removal of 4 bases from V and 6 bases from J, the junction contained 8 bases not matched to a gene. The CDR3 is 14 residues long.

As to this clone: At one of its ends the junction is not consistent with the germline gene, which may arise from a read error. The sample has other DNA sequences that encode this CDR3 too. The rearrangement uses TRBV7-3 and TRBJ2-1, with 9 bases aligning to TRBD2. The CDR3 covers 15 residues. Germline V lookup: CDR1 SGHTA, CDR2 FQGTGA. This chain's CDR3 is CASSPRRGGYNEQFF. CDR3 DNA sequence: TGTGCCAGCAGCCCCCGGCGGGGGGGTTACAATGAACAGTTCTTC.

CDR3 sequence: CAWIFGTAGGYTF. Written as DNA, the CDR3 is TGTGCCTGGATATTCGGGACAGCTGGTGGCTACACCTTC. The chain links TRBV30 to TRBJ1-2; 7 bases are shared with TRBD1. CDR3 size: 13 residues. V shed 4 bases, J shed 7 bases, and the junction held 9 bases outside the gene matches. Germline V CDR1 and CDR2: GTSNPN, SVGIG (reference sequence).

The rearrangement uses TRBV5-4 and TRBJ1-2; D may be TRBD1 (6 bases). V was cut by 4 bases and J by 1 base, with 14 bases left in between. CDR1 and CDR2 (germline): SGHNT, YYREEE (reference sequence). This CDR3 has 15 residues. The CDR3 nucleotides read TGTGCCAGCAGCCAGGCAGGGGCTAATAACTATGGCTACACCTTC. Encoded protein: CASSQAGANNYGYTF.

The DNA for the CDR3 is TGTGCCAGCAGCTTAGGTAGCTGGGTAGAGCAGTTCTTC. Translation: CASSLGSWVEQFF. J is TRBJ2-1 and V is TRBV7-2; D is undetermined. V shed 1 base and J shed 10 bases, with 11 bases lying between them. Germline values: CDR1 SGHTA, CDR2 FQGNSA. This CDR3 has 13 residues.

This clone was detected only once. The V call is TRBV5-5, the J call TRBJ2-7; D unresolved. This CDR3 is 14 amino acids long. CDR1 is SGHKS, CDR2 YYEKEE, per germline (reference sequence). With 2 bases removed from V and 3 bases from J, the gap between germline ends came to 12 bases. The CDR3 loop reads CASSLVQTVYEQYF. For the CDR3, the DNA is TGTGCCAGCAGCTTAGTCCAGACTGTCTACGAGCAGTACTTC. The variable domain in full, completed from reference TRBV5-5 and TRBJ2-7, reads DAGVTQSPTHLIKTRGQQVTLRCSPISGHKSVSWYQQVLGQGPQFIFQYYEKEERGRGNFPDRFSARQFPNYSSELNVNALLLGDSALYLCASSLVQTVYEQYFGPGTRLTVT.

The chain carries TRBV7-2 and TRBJ1-2, with D possibly being TRBD1 (5 bases). V lost 7 bases and J lost 2, with 14 bases in between. The CDR3 has 14 amino acids. Germline values: CDR1 SGHTA, CDR2 FQGNSA. The DNA of the CDR3 is TGTGCCAGCACCCCGGGCAGGGTCAACTATGGCTACACCTTC. As protein: CASTPGRVNYGYTF.

The V gene is TRBV6-6, the J gene TRBJ2-5, with TRBD2 identical over 11 bases. The CDR3 covers 14 residues. V was pared by 7 bases and J by 5 bases, with 6 bases of the junction left unmatched. Germline lookup yields CDR1 MNHNY and CDR2 SVGAGI (reference sequence). DNA for the CDR3: TGTGCCAGCACAAGACTAGCGGGGATGGAGACCCAGTACTTC. It is translated as CASTRLAGMETQYF.

This clone appeared once. The rearrangement uses TRBV5-6 and TRBJ1-1, with a tentative D call TRBD1 (6 bases). Germline CDR1 is SGHDT and CDR2 is YYEEEE. Deletions cut 3 bases from V and 4 bases from J, with 19 bases between. The CDR3 runs 16 residues. CDR3: CASSSTGQTRGTEAFF. CDR3 DNA: TGTGCCAGCAGCTCCACTGGACAGACACGGGGCACTGAAGCTTTCTTT.

The chain carries TRBV30 and TRBJ2-2; 9 nucleotides line up with TRBD1. Germline CDR1 and CDR2: GTSNPN and SVGIG (reference sequence). With V trimmed by 5 bases and J by 9 bases, 10 bases remained unmatched. The CDR3 totals 14 residues. The CDR3 spells CAWWPGQGLRELFF. CDR3 coding DNA: TGTGCCTGGTGGCCGGGACAGGGTCTTAGGGAGCTGTTTTTT.

The table lists this clone with a few counts. The rearrangement uses TRBV2 and TRBJ1-4; D perhaps matches TRBD1 (5 bases). Germline CDR1 reads SNHLY; CDR2 reads FYNNEI. The ends were cut back, 8 bases at V and 4 bases at J, with 8 bases in the middle. The CDR3 has 12 residues. The CDR3 spells CASQGSNEKLFF. The CDR3 coding sequence is TGTGCCAGCCAGGGAAGTAATGAAAAACTGTTTTTT.

This chain connects TRBV10-2 to TRBJ2-7; 13 nucleotides agree with TRBD2. The CDR3 has 15 amino acids. Per germline, CDR1 WSHSY and CDR2 SAAADI. V shed 7 bases and J 4 bases; nucleotides not matched to a gene: 7. The CDR3 reads CASNPGLAGEYEQYF. The CDR3 DNA reads TGCGCCAGCAACCCCGGACTAGCGGGGGAGTACGAGCAGTACTTC.

The V and J genes are TRBV18 and TRBJ2-7; 7 nucleotides align to TRBD2. With V trimmed by 4 bases and J by 5 bases, 11 bases remained unmatched. The CDR3 is 15 residues long. Germline V gene lookup returns CDR1 KGHSH and CDR2 LQKENI. CDR3 sequence: CASSHLTGGTDEQYF. In DNA form, the CDR3 reads TGTGCCAGCTCACATTTGACGGGGGGTACGGACGAGCAGTACTTC.

V and J are TRBV4-2 and TRBJ2-1; maybe TRBD2 (5 bases). Germline lookup yields CDR1 LGHNA and CDR2 YNFKEQ. Deletions cut 3 bases from V and 9 bases from J, with 12 bases between. The CDR3 is 13 amino acids. CDR3 sequence reads: CASSQTTTSEQFF. The CDR3 DNA follows: TGTGCCAGCAGCCAGACTACCACAAGTGAGCAGTTCTTC.

The CDR3 DNA sequence: TGTGCCATCAAAGGGACAGTCGGGGGATCCTACGAGCAGTACTTC. The encoded protein is CAIKGTVGGSYEQYF. This chain uses TRBV10-3 with TRBJ2-7; D might be TRBD1 (7 bases). Per germline, CDR1 ENHRY and CDR2 SYGVKD. Trimming left V 7 bases short and J 1 base short, with 17 bases between. There are 15 residues in the CDR3.

This rearrangement joins TRBV10-3 to TRBJ2-7, with D maybe TRBD2 (5 bases). Germline lookup yields CDR1 ENHRY and CDR2 SYGVKD. CDR3 size: 14 residues. V lost 4 bases and J lost 0, with 10 bases in between. The CDR3 DNA reads TGTGCCATCAGTGTGGCGGGTGGCTCCTACGAGCAGTACTTC. As protein: CAISVAGGSYEQYF.

This chain connects TRBV4-1 to TRBJ2-7; TRBD1 might be the D (6 bases). Germline V gene lookup returns CDR1 MGHRA and CDR2 YSYEKL. Trimming stripped 1 base from V and 2 bases from J, with 12 bases between. This CDR3 spans 15 amino acids. The CDR3 DNA is TGCGCCAGCAGCCAAGGGAACAGGGTAACCTACGAGCAGTACTTC. Protein sequence: CASSQGNRVTYEQYF.

V usage is TRBV19 and J usage is TRBJ2-4; D call uncertain. CDR1 and CDR2 from the germline V gene are LNHDA and SQIVND (reference sequence). V lost 3 bases to trimming and J lost 7 bases, with 7 bases between them. The CDR3 sequence is 12 residues long. The CDR3 spells CASSMTFNIQYF. DNA for the CDR3: TGTGCCAGTAGTATGACATTCAACATTCAGTACTTC.

This clone was seen only once. The genes are TRBV28 and TRBJ2-3, with TRBD2 matching over 9 bases. The CDR3 totals 14 residues. Trimming cost V 7 bases and J 0 bases; bases outside gene matches: 2. The V gene's germline CDR1 is MDHEN and CDR2 SYDVKM. CDR3 sequence: CASTLAGSTDTQYF. The DNA for the CDR3 is TGTGCCAGCACGCTAGCGGGGAGCACAGATACGCAGTATTTT.

The chain uses TRBV6-5 and TRBJ2-7, with TRBD2 matching 16 bases. In germline, CDR1 is MNHEY, CDR2 SVGAGI. The V segment lost 5 bases and the J segment 10 bases; nucleotides outside the gene matches: 8. CDR3 length equals 15 residues. CDR3 protein: CASSATGLAGGRQYF. The CDR3 nucleotides are TGTGCCAGCAGTGCCACGGGACTAGCGGGGGGGCGCCAGTACTTC.